A single sample gave rise to the 25 T cell receptor beta chains below, sequenced in a study of T cells after yellow fever vaccination. From the 5' RACE reads, TCRdb called clonotypes with MiXCR, one entry per CDR3 protein. The repertoire includes about 27,000 distinct CDR3 sequences, 4.5% of them detected once, and 35% to 40% sits in the top ten. The material sequenced was PBMCs, either bulk or a sorted T-cell subset (CD4+, CD8+, memory, or dextramer-sorted; not recorded which), taken on the day of the yellow fever booster vaccination. These receptors all stem from a man between 18 and 35 years old who received the YFV17D yellow fever vaccine.

By share, this clonotype counts as medium-sized. This rearrangement joins TRBV20-1 to TRBJ2-5; D is unclear. V gave up 7 bases and J gave up 2 bases, with 11 bases separating them. CDR3 length: 12 amino acids. The germline gives CDR1 DFQATT, CDR2 SNEGSKA (reference sequence). In DNA, the CDR3 is TGCAGTGGGCCGGACGGGCAAGAGACCCAGTACTTC. It codes for CSGPDGQETQYF.

CDR3 DNA: TGTGCCAGCAGCCCCGGGGTTGAAGATACGCAGTATTTT. This codes for CASSPGVEDTQYF. The chain is built from TRBV28 and TRBJ2-3; TRBD2 is a possible D gene (5 bases). Germline V gene data show CDR1 as MDHEN and CDR2 as SYDVKM. This CDR3 region has 13 residues. With 6 bases removed from V and 5 bases from J, the gap between germline ends came to 12 bases.

This chain uses TRBV4-3 with TRBJ2-3; D is perhaps TRBD2 (5 bases). Germline CDR1 and CDR2: LGHNA and YSLEER. Trimming shortened V by 2 bases and J by 6 bases, and 21 bases separated the two germline ends. The length of the CDR3 is 17 residues. CDR3 sequence (DNA): TGCGCCAGCAGCCAAATTTTGGCAGGCCAAAGAGGGGATACGCAGTATTTT. Translating gives CASSQILAGQRGDTQYF.

This clonotype was counted ten times or more. The chain recombines TRBV5-4 with TRBJ2-2; possibly TRBD2 for D (5 bases). The CDR3 totals 14 residues. Germline loops: CDR1 SGHNT, CDR2 YYREEE (reference sequence). Trimming shortened V by 2 bases and J by 4 bases, and 9 bases separated the two germline ends. CDR3 bases: TGTGCCAGCAGCTTTCGGGCGGGCACCGGGGAGCTGTTTTTT. This translates into CASSFRAGTGELFF.

This clonotype has more than one count but fewer than ten. V and J are TRBV9 and TRBJ1-2; no firm D call. CDR3 size: 14 residues. The V end lost 1 base, the J end lost 4 bases, and 11 bases lay between the germline ends. Germline V gives CDR1 SGDLS, CDR2 YYNGEE. The CDR3 DNA sequence: TGTGCCAGCAGCGTATTCGGCGGAATCTATGGCTACACCTTC. Its protein is CASSVFGGIYGYTF.

This clonotype was seen ten or more times. The chain is built from TRBV6-2 or TRBV6-3 and TRBJ2-7, with 7 positions matching TRBD1. The CDR3 covers 14 residues. Trimming cost V 5 bases and J 0 bases; bases outside gene matches: 4. In germline, CDR1 is MNHEY, CDR2 SVGEGT. In DNA, the CDR3 is TGTGCCAGCAGTCAGGGACAGAGCTCCTACGAGCAGTACTTC. Its protein is CASSQGQSSYEQYF.

This clonotype was seen a handful of times. The genes are TRBV5-1 and TRBJ2-4; D is unresolved. The CDR3 is made up of 15 amino acids. V was shortened by 1 base and J by 3 bases, with 11 bases between the two germline ends. Germline V CDR1 and CDR2: SGHRS, YFSETQ. Here the CDR3 DNA reads TGCGCCAGCAGCTTGTCACCCGTTGACAAAAACATTCAGTACTTC. Its protein is CASSLSPVDKNIQYF.

In this sample, this clonotype turned up many times. In DNA, the CDR3 is TGCAGTGCCAGGACTAGCGGGGGGGCCGGGTACGAGCAGTACGTC. It codes for CSARTSGGAGYEQYV. The J gene is TRBJ2-7, the V gene TRBV20-1; 15 nucleotides align to TRBD2. V dropped 6 bases and J dropped 4; count of bases not matched to a gene: 7. The CDR3 is 15 amino acids. CDR1 DFQATT and CDR2 SNEGSKA come from the germline V gene (reference sequence).

The V gene is TRBV5-4, the J gene TRBJ2-2, with D possibly matching TRBD1 (6 bases). The CDR3 is 14 residues long. Between the trimmed V and J ends, which lost 0 bases and 6 bases, there was a span of 9 bases. Germline V CDR1 and CDR2: SGHNT, YYREEE (reference sequence). The CDR3 bases are TGTGCCAGCAGCTTGGTGGCAGGGGCCGGGGAGCTGTTTTTT. Translating gives CASSLVAGAGELFF.

There are many counts of this clonotype. The rearrangement uses TRBV5-6 and TRBJ2-5, with a weak D call TRBD1 (6 bases). This CDR3 has 15 residues. Germline V gene sequence: CDR1 SGHDT, CDR2 YYEEEE. V lost 7 bases and J 2 bases, leaving 18 bases between the germline ends. CDR3: CASCRDIQGQETQYF. CDR3 DNA: TGTGCCAGCTGCCGGGACATTCAGGGGCAAGAGACCCAGTACTTC.

This clonotype was seen repeatedly, ten times or more. CDR3 in DNA: TGTGCCAGCAGGGCGGGACAGTACAATGAGCAGTTCTTC. It encodes CASRAGQYNEQFF. The genes are TRBV6-6 and TRBJ2-1, with a tentative D call TRBD1 (7 bases). Trimming cost V 6 bases and J 4 bases, with 10 bases left between them. CDR1 is MNHNY, CDR2 SVGAGI, per germline (reference sequence). CDR3 length equals 13 residues.

This clonotype was detected many times. V and J are TRBV20-1 and TRBJ2-5, with D hard to call. The V end lost 8 bases, the J end lost 3 bases, and 16 bases lay between the germline ends. CDR1 and CDR2 (germline): DFQATT, SNEGSKA (reference sequence). The CDR3 has 13 residues. The CDR3 coding sequence is TGCAGTCCGTCGAAGGGCAGCAAAGAGACCCAGTACTTC. It encodes CSPSKGSKETQYF.

This clonotype showed up many times. The chain employs TRBV6-1 and TRBJ2-3, with 11 positions matching TRBD2. CDR1 is MNHNS, CDR2 SASEGT, per germline. Losses at the gene ends were 6 bases for V and 4 bases for J; bases not matched to a gene: 6. The CDR3 consists of 15 residues. The CDR3 region has the DNA TGTGCCAGCAGGACCCTAGCGGGGGGTCCAGATACGCAGTATTTT. Its protein product is CASRTLAGGPDTQYF.

The rearrangement joins TRBV5-4 to TRBJ2-2; 7 bases line up with TRBD1. The V gene end was trimmed by 1 base and the J gene end by 6 bases; junction bases not matched to a gene: 3. There are 14 residues in the CDR3. Germline loops: CDR1 SGHNT, CDR2 YYREEE (reference sequence). The CDR3 nucleotides read TGTGCCAGCAGCTTGCGACAGGGTGCCGGGGAGCTGTTTTTT. Protein: CASSLRQGAGELFF.

This clonotype was detected ten times or more. The chain uses TRBV20-1 and TRBJ2-3; 7 nucleotides align to TRBD2. Germline assignment: CDR1 DFQATT and CDR2 SNEGSKA (reference sequence). After removal of 3 bases from V and 3 bases from J, the junction contained 0 bases not matched to a gene. CDR3 length equals 12 residues. The DNA of the CDR3 is TGCAGTGCTAGCGGGGGGACAGATACGCAGTATTTT. Its protein is CSASGGTDTQYF.

V and J are TRBV6-1 and TRBJ2-3; D unresolved. Per the germline V gene, CDR1 is MNHNS and CDR2 is SASEGT. V was shortened by 3 bases and J by 7 bases, with 17 bases between the two germline ends. This CDR3 is built from 15 residues. The CDR3 reads CASSDTGSLRNTQYF. In DNA form, the CDR3 reads TGTGCCAGCAGTGATACCGGCAGCTTGAGGAATACGCAGTATTTT.

This clonotype was detected many times. The chain employs TRBV7-9 and TRBJ1-4; D may be TRBD1 (6 bases). This CDR3 contains 15 residues. Germline lookup yields CDR1 SEHNR and CDR2 FQNEAQ (reference sequence). V lost 5 bases, J lost 7 bases, and 17 bases lay in between. Here the CDR3 reads CASSVGQLESEKLFF. DNA of the CDR3: TGTGCCAGCAGCGTCGGACAGCTCGAGTCTGAAAAACTGTTTTTT.

Many counts were recorded for this clonotype. The genes are TRBV7-3 and TRBJ2-3; 12 bases map to TRBD2. The CDR3 consists of 17 residues. The V gene end was trimmed by 4 bases and the J gene end by 1 base; junction bases not matched to a gene: 6. Germline CDR1 is SGHTA and CDR2 is FQGTGA. CDR3 protein: CASSSRLAGDRTDTQYF. In DNA, the CDR3 is TGTGCCAGCAGCTCGCGACTAGCGGGGGACCGCACAGATACGCAGTATTTT.

This clonotype appeared a few times. The V call is TRBV3-1, the J call TRBJ1-3; no clear D. Between the trimmed V and J ends, which lost 1 base and 0 bases, there was a span of 10 bases. The germline CDR1 and CDR2 sequences are LGHDT and YNNKEL (reference sequence). The CDR3 sequence is 16 residues long. The CDR3 nucleotides read TGTGCCAGCAGCCAAGTTTTTTTCTTCTCTGGAAACACCATATATTTT. It codes for CASSQVFFFSGNTIYF.

In its sample, this clonotype was seen many times. The V gene is TRBV4-3, the J gene TRBJ1-2; TRBD1 matches at 7 bases. The CDR3 spans 16 residues. V lost 1 base to trimming and J lost 3 bases; unmatched junction nucleotides: 8. Looked up from germline, CDR1 is LGHNA and CDR2 is YSLEER. The CDR3 loop reads CASSQARRGRDYGYTF. The DNA of the CDR3 is TGCGCCAGCAGCCAAGCTAGGAGGGGGCGAGACTATGGCTACACCTTC.

This chain joins TRBV7-9 and TRBJ1-6; a weak D match, TRBD1 (5 bases). V lost 5 bases and J lost 8, with 13 bases in between. Germline V gene data show CDR1 as SEHNR and CDR2 as FQNEAQ (reference sequence). The CDR3 runs to 14 residues. As DNA, the CDR3 is TGTGCCAGCAGCAATGACGGGACTTATTCACCCCTCCACTTT. As protein: CASSNDGTYSPLHF. The complete variable domain, with remaining parts taken from reference TRBV7-9 and TRBJ1-6, reads DTGVSQNPRHKITKRGQNVTFRCDPISEHNRLYWYRQTLGQGPEFLTYFQNEAQLEKSRLLSDRFSAERPKGSFSTLEIQRTEQGDSAMYLCASSNDGTYSPLHFGNGTRLTVT.

This chain uses TRBV5-4 with TRBJ2-5, with 8 bases matching TRBD1. The length of the CDR3 is 14 residues. Per the germline V gene, CDR1 is SGHNT and CDR2 is YYREEE (reference sequence). Germline trimming cut 5 bases from V and 1 base from J; bases unmatched to any gene: 4. The CDR3 region has the DNA TGTGCCAGCAGTAGGACAGGGACCCAAGAGACCCAGTACTTC. Translating gives CASSRTGTQETQYF.

This clonotype was seen at least ten times. The chain links TRBV7-2 to TRBJ2-3; 8 positions match TRBD2. This CDR3 region has 16 residues. After removal of 5 bases from V and 2 bases from J, the junction contained 9 bases not matched to a gene. The V gene's germline CDR1 is SGHTA and CDR2 FQGNSA. The CDR3 nucleotides read TGTGCCAGCAGCAACGGGGGGGCTGTCCTCACAGATACGCAGTATTTT. Its protein product is CASSNGGAVLTDTQYF. The complete variable domain, with remaining parts taken from reference TRBV7-2 and TRBJ2-3, reads GAGVSQSPSNKVTEKGKDVELRCDPISGHTALYWYRQSLGQGLEFLIYFQGNSAPDKSGLPSDRFSAERTGGSVSTLTIQRTQQEDSAVYLCASSNGGAVLTDTQYFGPGTRLTVL.

This clonotype was detected a few times. V usage is TRBV11-1 and J usage is TRBJ2-1; unclear D gene. The CDR3 loop spans 16 amino acids. Germline V gene data show CDR1 as SGHAT and CDR2 as FQDESV (reference sequence). V lost 1 base and J 9 bases, leaving 19 bases between the germline ends. The CDR3 DNA reads as TGTGCCAGCAGCTTAGGGATCCGGACCTCGTCCGGTGAGCAGTTCTTC. Protein: CASSLGIRTSSGEQFF.

The chain's CDR3 is CASSLSGTGISFELYV. For the CDR3, the DNA is TGTGCCAGCAGCTTAAGTGGGACAGGGATCTCCTTCGAGCTGTACGTC. V is TRBV7-9 and J is TRBJ2-7; 9 bases fit TRBD1. From germline, CDR1 is SEHNR and CDR2 FQNEAQ (reference sequence). This CDR3 contains 16 residues.